One sample yielded the 22 T cell receptor beta chains listed below, sequenced in a study of blood T cell repertoires in COVID-19. The table came from immunoSEQ multiplex PCR; TCRdb's copy has only in-frame clones and leaves some out. The top ten hold about 6.4% of the sample, which has around 150,000 clones, about four fifths seen once. The material sequenced was peripheral blood. The receptors were gathered from a human donor in a cohort sampled during active COVID-19.

The V call is TRBV3-1 (or the pseudogene TRBV3-2), the J call TRBJ1-3, with D maybe TRBD1 (5 bases). CDR1 LGHDT and CDR2 YNNKEL come from the germline V gene (reference sequence). The CDR3 extends over 15 amino acids. V lost 3 bases to trimming and J lost 6 bases, with 15 bases between them. DNA for the CDR3: TGTGCCAGCAGCCACGGCAGGGTTATTGCAAACACCATATATTTT. Its protein is CASSHGRVIANTIYF.

The chain is built from TRBV4-2 and TRBJ1-1; 9 bases are shared with TRBD1. CDR3 length: 19 residues. The germline gives CDR1 LGHNA, CDR2 YNFKEQ. V trimming: 1 base; J trimming: 1 base; junction bases outside the gene matches: 13. The CDR3 spells CASSQAPGTGFIANTEAFF. Here the CDR3 DNA reads TGTGCCAGCAGCCAAGCCCCCGGGACAGGGTTTATAGCGAACACTGAAGCTTTCTTT.

The genes are TRBV5-5 and TRBJ2-6; no definite D call. Trimming removed 5 bases at V and 2 bases at J, with 8 bases between. The CDR3 consists of 14 residues. Germline values: CDR1 SGHKS, CDR2 YYEKEE (reference sequence). This chain's CDR3 is CASRLNPGANVLTF. Written as DNA, the CDR3 is TGTGCCAGCAGACTTAACCCTGGGGCCAACGTCCTGACTTTC.

The V and J genes are TRBV2 and TRBJ2-6, with D maybe TRBD2 (7 bases). This CDR3 region has 19 residues. CDR1 is SNHLY and CDR2 is FYNNEI in the germline V gene. V was pared by 10 bases and J by 0 bases, with 25 bases between. CDR3 sequence: CATGVGRGRSGSGANVLTF. DNA for the CDR3: TGTGCCACAGGGGTAGGGCGGGGGCGCTCGGGCTCTGGGGCCAACGTCCTGACTTTC.

The J gene is TRBJ1-4, the V gene TRBV5-1; the D gene is possibly TRBD1 (6 bases). This CDR3 region has 13 residues. With 4 bases removed from V and 6 bases from J, the gap between germline ends came to 10 bases. Germline CDR1 is SGHRS and CDR2 is YFSETQ. The CDR3 reads CASSQGSDEKLFF. DNA for the CDR3: TGCGCCAGCAGCCAGGGGTCGGATGAAAAACTGTTTTTT.

J is TRBJ1-3 and V is TRBV7-8, with D hard to call. The CDR3 covers 13 residues. Trimming took off 6 bases at V and 0 bases at J, with 6 bases between the two ends. Germline V gene lookup returns CDR1 SGHVS and CDR2 FQNEAQ. The CDR3 reads CASSGSSGNTIYF. CDR3 DNA sequence: TGTGCCAGCAGTGGGAGCTCTGGAAACACCATATATTTT. The complete variable domain, with remaining parts taken from reference TRBV7-8 and TRBJ1-3, reads GAGVSQSPRYKVAKRGQDVALRCDPISGHVSLFWYQQALGQGPEFLTYFQNEAQLDKSGLPSDRFFAERPEGSVSTLKIQRTQQEDSAVYLCASSGSSGNTIYFGEGSWLTVV.

The chain employs TRBV6-5 and TRBJ1-2; 7 bases match TRBD1. Germline V gene data show CDR1 as MNHEY and CDR2 as SVGAGI. V gave up 7 bases and J gave up 3 bases; unmatched junction bases: 5. The CDR3 is 13 residues long. The CDR3 reads CASTRQGDYGYTF. In DNA, the CDR3 is TGTGCCAGCACTCGGCAGGGGGACTATGGCTACACCTTC.

CDR3 nucleotides: TGTGCCACCAGCAGCCAGAGCAGGGGGAAGTACGAGCAGTACTTC. It is translated as CATSSQSRGKYEQYF. This chain joins TRBV15 and TRBJ2-7, with 7 bases matching TRBD1. V was pared by 3 bases and J by 4 bases, with 9 bases of the junction left unmatched. The CDR3 has 15 residues. The V gene's germline CDR1 is LNHNV and CDR2 YYDKDF (reference sequence).

V and J are TRBV7-8 and TRBJ1-6, with TRBD1 as a possible D gene (5 bases). With 1 base removed from V and 7 bases from J, the gap between germline ends came to 11 bases. This CDR3 comprises 15 residues. Germline loops: CDR1 SGHVS, CDR2 FQNEAQ. The CDR3 DNA sequence: TGTGCCAGCAGCTTAGGCAGGGAGGGCAATTCACCCCTCCACTTT. Protein: CASSLGREGNSPLHF.

This clone has a count of ten or more. The chain is built from TRBV7-2 and TRBJ1-2, with D tentatively TRBD1 (5 bases). The V gene lost 5 bases and the J gene lost 7 bases, with 14 bases spanning the gap. Looked up from germline, CDR1 is SGHTA and CDR2 is FQGNSA. The CDR3 is 13 amino acids. The CDR3 DNA follows: TGTGCCAGCAGCCCCCGCGGGGCTTTTGGCTACACCTTC. Its protein is CASSPRGAFGYTF.

The chain links TRBV2 to TRBJ1-2; no definite D call. The CDR3 sequence is 13 residues long. The germline V gene has CDR1 SNHLY and CDR2 FYNNEI. V was clipped by 8 bases and J by 9 bases, with 19 bases between them. CDR3 residues: CASVVSTSMSYTF. CDR3 DNA sequence: TGTGCCAGCGTCGTATCTACTTCTATGAGCTACACCTTC.

V usage is TRBV4-1 and J usage is TRBJ2-7, with D perhaps matching TRBD1 (7 bases). Germline V lookup: CDR1 MGHRA, CDR2 YSYEKL. Trimming removed 1 base from V and 2 bases from J, with 18 bases in between. There are 17 residues in the CDR3. The CDR3, as DNA: TGCGCCAGCAGCCAAGGGGGACTCCCGGGACAGACCTACGAGCAGTACTTC. Residues: CASSQGGLPGQTYEQYF.

The gene calls are TRBV5-6 and TRBJ2-2, with D maybe TRBD2 (5 bases). CDR1 and CDR2 from the germline V gene are SGHDT and YYEEEE. Trimming cost V 4 bases and J 3 bases, with 16 bases left between them. The CDR3 covers 16 residues. The CDR3 loop reads CASSLGLGMYTGELFF. CDR3 in DNA: TGTGCCAGCAGCCTAGGACTGGGGATGTACACCGGGGAGCTGTTTTTT.

The table lists this clone with a few counts. V gene TRBV3-1 (or the pseudogene TRBV3-2) combines with J gene TRBJ2-2; 8 nucleotides agree with TRBD1. With 3 bases clipped from V and 11 bases from J, the junction kept 14 bases outside the gene matches. The CDR3 consists of 16 residues. Looked up from germline, CDR1 is LGHDT and CDR2 is YNNKEL (reference sequence). The CDR3 loop reads CASSQPLGRGPGELFF. For the CDR3, the DNA is TGTGCCAGCAGCCAGCCCTTAGGCAGGGGGCCTGGTGAGCTGTTTTTT.

With respect to this clone: The identical CDR3 is also encoded by other nucleotide sequences in the sample. This rearrangement joins TRBV5-1 to TRBJ2-5; 7 bases are shared with TRBD2. This CDR3 is built from 14 residues. Trimming took 0 bases from V and 1 from J; bases not matched to a gene: 0. Germline CDR1 reads SGHRS; CDR2 reads YFSETQ. The CDR3 here is CASSLGGGQETQYF. CDR3 in DNA: TGCGCCAGCAGCTTGGGGGGGGGCCAAGAGACCCAGTACTTC.

The V call is TRBV7-9, the J call TRBJ1-2, with a tentative D call TRBD1 (6 bases). This CDR3 comprises 13 residues. Trimming shortened V by 7 bases and J by 5 bases, and 14 bases separated the two germline ends. Germline lookup yields CDR1 SEHNR and CDR2 FQNEAQ (reference sequence). CDR3 loop: CASTLQGNYGYTF. The CDR3 DNA follows: TGTGCCAGCACTCTACAGGGAAATTATGGCTACACCTTC.

The chain recombines TRBV27 with TRBJ1-5; a weak D match, TRBD1 (6 bases). V was pared by 8 bases and J by 3 bases, with 14 bases between. The CDR3 extends over 14 amino acids. CDR1 is MNHEY, CDR2 SMNVEV, per germline (reference sequence). CDR3 in amino acids: CASRTGGLNQPQHF. The CDR3 DNA follows: TGTGCCAGCCGAACGGGGGGCCTCAATCAGCCCCAGCATTTT.

This clone has only a few counts. The chain employs TRBV2 and TRBJ2-6; TRBD2 matches 12 bases. With 6 bases clipped from V and 0 bases from J, the junction kept 9 bases outside the gene matches. CDR1 SNHLY and CDR2 FYNNEI come from the germline V gene. The CDR3 has 19 amino acids. In DNA, the CDR3 is TGTGCCAGCAGCTACAGACTAGCGGGGGCCAACTCTGGGGCCAACGTCCTGACTTTC. This encodes CASSYRLAGANSGANVLTF.

The chain uses TRBV15 and TRBJ1-1; maybe TRBD1 (5 bases). The CDR3 length is 13 residues. V was cut by 8 bases and J by 3 bases, with 13 bases left in between. The V gene's germline CDR1 is LNHNV and CDR2 YYDKDF (reference sequence). CDR3 DNA: TGTGCCACCGGGCGGGACCCCTACACTGAAGCTTTCTTT. Its translation: CATGRDPYTEAFF.

This chain joins TRBV23-1 and TRBJ1-1, with 7 bases matching TRBD1. TRBV23-1 is sorted into the ORF group, with uncertain function. This CDR3 is built from 19 residues. The ends lost 2 bases at V and 4 bases at J; junction bases unmatched: 19. CDR3 nucleotides: TGCGCCAGCAGTCAAGCCGTACCCATTAACAGGGGAAGCATCACTGAAGCTTTCTTT. It encodes CASSQAVPINRGSITEAFF.

The chain uses TRBV3-1 (or the pseudogene TRBV3-2) and TRBJ2-7, with a possible D match to TRBD2 (5 bases). V was clipped by 0 bases and J by 2 bases, with 11 bases between them. CDR1 is LGHDT and CDR2 is YNNKEL in the germline V gene (reference sequence). This CDR3 spans 15 amino acids. The CDR3 sequence: CASSQDVGETYEQYF. The CDR3 coding sequence is TGTGCCAGCAGCCAAGACGTCGGGGAGACCTACGAGCAGTACTTC.

The genes are TRBV5-1 and TRBJ2-3, with 12 nucleotides matching TRBD2. Germline lookup yields CDR1 SGHRS and CDR2 YFSETQ. Trimming cost V 5 bases and J 0 bases; bases outside gene matches: 1. The CDR3 contains 15 residues. The CDR3 DNA follows: TGCGCCAGCAGAACTAGCGGGGGGAGCACAGATACGCAGTATTTT. Translated, it gives CASRTSGGSTDTQYF.